This T cell receptor beta chain is drawn from a study of cytomegalovirus exposure and HLA in healthy donors. Study-wide results and limits: Specificity for CMV antigens was confirmed in vitro for a few of the CMV-associated chains. Later findings reportedly placed an Asian-associated ancestry cluster below the roughly 700-donor mean for N-insertions. A highly shared variant cluster was judged a likely technical artifact. Previous analysis showed most TCR beta V segments were productive about 87% or about 30% of the time.

PCR used 60 Vbeta primers and 13 Jbeta primers. The repertoire was sequenced with immunoSEQ multiplex PCR; TCRdb's copy has only in-frame clones and lacks some. The profile shows about 140,000 clones, roughly 62% of them singletons. This clone was picked up a small number of times. Its matching antigen is unknown. Sequencing was done on a sample of PBMCs. This clonotype was sampled from a man aged 55 to 70 in good health and CMV-seronegative.

The CDR3 coding sequence is TGTGCCTGGAGTCAAGTAAAGGGGCTGTTTTCCTACGAGCAGTACTTC. Protein product: CAWSQVKGLFSYEQYF. The rearrangement uses TRBV30 and TRBJ2-7; D is perhaps TRBD1 (5 bases). The CDR3 is made up of 16 amino acids. The germline V gene encodes CDR1 GTSNPN and CDR2 SVGIG (reference sequence). Trimming removed 2 bases at V and 1 base at J, with 18 bases between.